The 28 T cell receptor beta chains listed next were all sequenced from one sample in a study of shared clonotypes between healthy human individuals. CD45RO-negative cells were positively selected for CCR7, leaving out terminally differentiated effector memory CD45RA+ cells. Method: immunoSEQ multiplex PCR; TCRdb's copy keeps in-frame clones and lacks some. In the table there are about 2 million clones, around 96% of which are singletons. Sequencing was performed on naive CD8+ T cells sorted from blood. Every receptor here comes from a man aged 18 to 30 in good health.

The chain links TRBV30 to TRBJ2-7, with TRBD1 identical over 9 bases. V lost 5 bases to trimming and J lost 3 bases; unmatched junction nucleotides: 8. The CDR3 covers 14 residues. Looked up from germline, CDR1 is GTSNPN and CDR2 is SVGIG (reference sequence). As DNA, the CDR3 is TGTGCCTGGGGAGCCGGGACAGGGTTCTACGAGCAGTACTTC. Its protein product is CAWGAGTGFYEQYF.

This chain links TRBV4-1 with TRBJ1-3, with D hard to call. Between the trimmed V and J ends, which lost 1 base and 4 bases, there was a span of 11 bases. The CDR3 runs to 15 residues. Germline values: CDR1 MGHRA, CDR2 YSYEKL. The CDR3 sequence is CASSQAAVGGNTIYF. DNA of the CDR3: TGCGCCAGCAGCCAAGCGGCAGTGGGGGGAAACACCATATATTTT.

The rearrangement links TRBV7-9 to TRBJ1-1, with D tentatively TRBD1 (6 bases). Germline CDR1 reads SEHNR; CDR2 reads FQNEAQ (reference sequence). The CDR3 runs to 14 residues. Trimming took off 4 bases at V and 7 bases at J, with 16 bases between the two ends. CDR3 in DNA: TGTGCCAGCAGCTACCTTAGCGGGGGCGATGAAGCTTTCTTT. Translating gives CASSYLSGGDEAFF.

The J gene is TRBJ1-1, the V gene TRBV4-3; D is unresolved. Germline lookup yields CDR1 LGHNA and CDR2 YSLEER. V was clipped by 6 bases and J by 4 bases, with 15 bases between them. CDR3 length equals 14 residues. CDR3 nucleotide sequence: TGCGCCAGCAGTCCCGGGCCGTTGGGCACTGAAGCTTTCTTT. It codes for CASSPGPLGTEAFF.

This clone was seen just once. The rearrangement joins TRBV10-1 to TRBJ2-3; 10 nucleotides align to TRBD2. Trimming removed 6 bases from V and 4 bases from J; junction bases left unmatched: 25. The CDR3 is made up of 21 amino acids. The V gene's germline CDR1 is WNHNN and CDR2 SYGVQD (reference sequence). The CDR3 sequence: CASRQGLAEGCSLKSADTQYF. CDR3 DNA: TGCGCCAGCAGGCAAGGACTAGCGGAAGGTTGTTCTTTGAAGAGTGCAGATACGCAGTATTTT.

CDR3 in DNA: TGTGCCAGCAGCGTAGCCCCCTCTGTAGGTTACGAGCAGTACTTC. Protein: CASSVAPSVGYEQYF. V usage is TRBV9 and J usage is TRBJ2-7; D gene unclear. The CDR3 has 15 residues. From germline, CDR1 is SGDLS and CDR2 YYNGEE. V shed 0 bases and J shed 4 bases, with 14 bases lying between them.

The chain has TRBV4-1 and TRBJ2-1, with no clear D. This CDR3 is 14 amino acids long. Germline CDR1 reads MGHRA; CDR2 reads YSYEKL. V lost 1 base and J 4 bases, leaving 8 bases between the germline ends. The CDR3 region has the DNA TGCGCCAGCAGCCAAGGAAATGGATACAATGAGCAGTTCTTC. It translates to CASSQGNGYNEQFF.

In regard to this clone: Other DNA sequences within the sample encode an identical CDR3. This chain joins TRBV5-1 and TRBJ2-1; D is unclear. This CDR3 has 13 amino acids. Per germline, CDR1 SGHRS and CDR2 YFSETQ. Trimming cost V 4 bases and J 2 bases, with 7 bases left between them. The DNA of the CDR3 is TGCGCCAGCAGCCCTGGGCCCTACAATGAGCAGTTCTTC. Its translation is CASSPGPYNEQFF.

The chain is built from TRBV5-4 and TRBJ2-7; 8 bases map to TRBD1. V lost 4 bases and J lost 7; bases outside the gene matches: 10. The CDR3 length is 14 residues. In germline, CDR1 is SGHNT, CDR2 YYREEE (reference sequence). CDR3 coding DNA: TGTGCCAGCAGCCAGCCAGGGGGCGAGGGGGAGCAGTACTTC. Its protein is CASSQPGGEGEQYF.

The chain joins TRBV7-3 to TRBJ2-3; 9 bases are shared with TRBD2. V was pared by 6 bases and J by 6 bases, with 10 bases of the junction left unmatched. The CDR3 totals 15 residues. Germline CDR1 and CDR2: SGHTA and FQGTGA. The CDR3 DNA is TGTGCCAGCAGTTATAGCGGGGGCGGCGGTGATACGCAGTATTTT. This codes for CASSYSGGGGDTQYF. The full variable domain, its missing parts supplied by reference TRBV7-3 and TRBJ2-3, is GAGVSQTPSNKVTEKGKYVELRCDPISGHTALYWYRQSLGQGPEFLIYFQGTGAADDSGLPNDRFFAVRPEGSVSTLKIQRTERGDSAVYLCASSYSGGGGDTQYFGPGTRLTVL.

The genes are TRBV28 and TRBJ2-1; 8 bases are a match to TRBD2. The CDR3 spans 14 residues. CDR1 and CDR2 from the germline V gene are MDHEN and SYDVKM. With 5 bases clipped from V and 5 bases from J, the junction kept 5 bases outside the gene matches. The CDR3, as DNA: TGTGCCAGCAGTCACGGACTAGCCAACAATGAGCAGTTCTTC. It specifies CASSHGLANNEQFF.

This clone was seen a single time. V is TRBV27 and J is TRBJ1-6, with TRBD1 as a possible D gene (5 bases). This CDR3 is 15 amino acids long. Trimming pared 6 bases from V and 5 bases from J, leaving 14 bases between. Germline CDR1 MNHEY, CDR2 SMNVEV (reference sequence). Here the CDR3 DNA reads TGTGCCAGCAGATTCGGGGGAGCCAATAATTCACCCCTCCACTTT. Its protein is CASRFGGANNSPLHF.

This chain links TRBV10-3 with TRBJ2-7; no definite D call. CDR3 size: 13 residues. The germline CDR1 and CDR2 sequences are ENHRY and SYGVKD. Trimming took 2 bases from V and 3 from J, leaving 8 bases between them. The CDR3 DNA reads as TGTGCCATCAGTGAGGTGGGCAACTACGAGCAGTACTTC. It encodes CAISEVGNYEQYF.

The chain recombines TRBV19 with TRBJ1-1, with 8 positions matching TRBD1. The CDR3 consists of 14 residues. CDR1 LNHDA and CDR2 SQIVND come from the germline V gene (reference sequence). V shed 5 bases and J 10 bases; nucleotides not matched to a gene: 12. The DNA of the CDR3 is TGTGCCAGTAGTCCGGGACAGGTGGCCTTGGGAGCTTTCTTT. Protein: CASSPGQVALGAFF.

The rearrangement uses TRBV13 and TRBJ2-2; 11 nucleotides line up with TRBD2. This CDR3 comprises 18 residues. Germline CDR1 PRHDT, CDR2 FYEKMQ (reference sequence). The trim removed 0 bases at V and 3 bases at J, leaving 6 bases unmatched. As DNA, the CDR3 is TGTGCCAGCAGCTTAGGCGAGGTACTAGCGGGGGACACCGGGGAGCTGTTTTTT. Translating it yields CASSLGEVLAGDTGELFF.

This clone was seen just once. The rearrangement joins TRBV10-1 to TRBJ2-3; possible D gene TRBD2, 6 bases. The CDR3 is made up of 15 amino acids. Germline CDR1 and CDR2: WNHNN and SYGVQD (reference sequence). V shed 2 bases and J shed 2 bases, with 11 bases lying between them. CDR3 protein: CASSETSSDTDTQYF. In DNA form, the CDR3 reads TGCGCCAGCAGTGAGACTAGCTCCGACACAGATACGCAGTATTTT.

V is TRBV21-1 and J is TRBJ2-7. TRBV21-1 is deemed a pseudogene. The CDR3 loop spans 13 amino acids. This CDR3 reads CASSNSGAYEQYF. Written as DNA, the CDR3 is TGTGCCAGCAGCAATAGTGGGGCCTACGAGCAGTACTTC.

This clone was seen only a few times. The V gene is TRBV27, the J gene TRBJ2-7; the D gene is possibly TRBD1 (6 bases). V was pared by 2 bases and J by 4 bases, with 12 bases between. The CDR3 runs 14 residues. Germline CDR1 and CDR2: MNHEY and SMNVEV (reference sequence). Written as DNA, the CDR3 is TGTGCCAGCAGTTTACACGGGACATATTACGAGCAGTACTTC. It yields the protein CASSLHGTYYEQYF.

The chain is built from TRBV28 and TRBJ1-6, with 7 positions matching TRBD1. Germline assignment: CDR1 MDHEN and CDR2 SYDVKM. Losses at the gene ends were 6 bases for V and 1 base for J; bases not matched to a gene: 12. This CDR3 region has 18 residues. DNA of the CDR3: TGTGCCAGCAGCTCCCCGACAGGGTCGGAATCCTATAATTCACCCCTCCACTTT. It is translated as CASSSPTGSESYNSPLHF.

V usage is TRBV9 and J usage is TRBJ2-7, with a weak D call TRBD2 (5 bases). The CDR3 consists of 13 residues. The germline gives CDR1 SGDLS, CDR2 YYNGEE. V gave up 4 bases and J gave up 7 bases, with 15 bases separating them. The CDR3 loop reads CASSPGGRDEQYF. Here the CDR3 DNA reads TGTGCCAGCAGCCCCGGAGGCCGGGATGAGCAGTACTTC.

The chain employs TRBV6-5 and TRBJ2-3; D uncertain. Per the germline V gene, CDR1 is MNHEY and CDR2 is SVGAGI. V was cut by 6 bases and J by 2 bases, with 12 bases left in between. This CDR3 has 14 amino acids. The CDR3 protein is CASSLNTHTDTQYF. DNA for the CDR3: TGTGCCAGCAGCCTTAATACACACACAGATACGCAGTATTTT.

CDR3 DNA sequence: TGTGCCACCAGCAGAGAATGGAATCAGCCCCAGCATTTT. Its protein is CATSREWNQPQHF. The chain is built from TRBV15 and TRBJ1-5; D is ambiguous. Between the trimmed V and J ends, which lost 0 bases and 4 bases, there was a span of 4 bases. CDR3 length: 13 residues. Germline-derived CDR1 and CDR2 are LNHNV and YYDKDF (reference sequence).

The CDR3 DNA reads TGTGCCAGCAGCGCCAGGGACAAGAGTGAGCAGTTCTTC. Amino acid sequence: CASSARDKSEQFF. The chain employs TRBV7-9 and TRBJ2-1, with TRBD1 as a possible D gene (6 bases). CDR3 length equals 13 residues. The V end lost 5 bases, the J end lost 9 bases, and 14 bases lay between the germline ends. In germline, CDR1 is SEHNR, CDR2 FQNEAQ (reference sequence).

To note about this clone: This may arise from a read error, as a much more abundant clone is one base away. The same CDR3 can be traced to other DNA sequences in this sample. The chain joins TRBV5-6 to TRBJ2-5; no firm D call. Germline lookup yields CDR1 SGHDT and CDR2 YYEEEE. V shed 2 bases and J shed 4 bases, with 3 bases lying between them. The CDR3 loop spans 11 amino acids. The CDR3 bases are TGTGCCAGCAGCTTACTAGAGACCCAGTACTTC. Its protein product is CASSLLETQYF.

The chain employs TRBV27 and TRBJ2-2; the D gene is possibly TRBD2 (7 bases). Trimming cost V 6 bases and J 1 base, with 12 bases left between them. In germline, CDR1 is MNHEY, CDR2 SMNVEV (reference sequence). This CDR3 comprises 15 residues. CDR3 region: CASRVGGLNTGELFF. In DNA form, the CDR3 reads TGTGCCAGCAGGGTGGGGGGGCTGAACACCGGGGAGCTGTTTTTT.

The chain combines TRBV29-1 with TRBJ2-7; 8 bases line up with TRBD1. CDR1 is SQVTM, CDR2 ANQGSEA, per germline. CDR3 length: 19 amino acids. The V segment lost 1 base and the J segment 1 base; nucleotides outside the gene matches: 18. This CDR3 reads CSVEAPGTGALAGSYEQYF. Here the CDR3 DNA reads TGCAGCGTTGAAGCCCCCGGGACAGGCGCCCTAGCTGGTTCCTACGAGCAGTACTTC.

V and J are TRBV19 and TRBJ1-1; D may be TRBD1 (5 bases). Per the germline V gene, CDR1 is LNHDA and CDR2 is SQIVND (reference sequence). V was shortened by 4 bases and J by 4 bases, with 16 bases between the two germline ends. CDR3 size: 15 residues. The CDR3 region has the DNA TGTGCCAGTAGTACCCACGCGGGGCTGATCACTGAAGCTTTCTTT. This encodes CASSTHAGLITEAFF.

This rearrangement joins TRBV2 to TRBJ2-7; no clear D. V was shortened by 5 bases and J by 1 base, with 12 bases between the two germline ends. This CDR3 has 14 residues. CDR1 is SNHLY, CDR2 FYNNEI, per germline. CDR3 sequence: CASSPGFASYEQYF. In DNA, the CDR3 is TGTGCCAGCAGTCCGGGCTTTGCGTCCTACGAGCAGTACTTC.